The TCR beta chain under discussion was sequenced for a study of control samples from healthy donors and cancer patients. This CDR3 contains 16 residues. Trimming took 7 bases from V and 5 from J; bases not matched to a gene: 10. Per germline, CDR1 MNHNS and CDR2 SASEGT. Method: immunoSEQ multiplex PCR; TCRdb's copy keeps in-frame clones and lacks some. The sample carries tens of thousands of clones, roughly 91% recorded once. The V and J genes are TRBV6-1 and TRBJ2-1; 11 bases agree with TRBD1. Sequencing used PBMCs. This clonotype was sampled from a woman aged 50 to 65 with colorectal cancer. CDR3 in DNA: TGTGCCAGCAACGAAGCGGTGGGACAGGGGGACAATGAGCAGTTCTTC. Its translation: CASNEAVGQGDNEQFF.